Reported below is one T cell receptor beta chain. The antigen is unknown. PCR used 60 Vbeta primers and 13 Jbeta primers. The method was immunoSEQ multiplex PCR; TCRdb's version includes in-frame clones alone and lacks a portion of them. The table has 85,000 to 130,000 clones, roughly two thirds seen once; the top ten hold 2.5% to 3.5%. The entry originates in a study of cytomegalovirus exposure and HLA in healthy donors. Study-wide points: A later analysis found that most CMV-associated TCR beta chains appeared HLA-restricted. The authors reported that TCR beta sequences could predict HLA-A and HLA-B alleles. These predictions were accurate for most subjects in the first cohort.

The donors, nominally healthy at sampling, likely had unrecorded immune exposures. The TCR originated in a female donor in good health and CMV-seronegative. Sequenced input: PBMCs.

The chain's CDR3 is CASSLSFVASGSSVTGELFF. CDR3 coding DNA: TGTGCCAGCAGCTTGAGTTTTGTGGCTAGCGGGAGTTCTGTCACCGGGGAGCTGTTTTTT. The V and J genes are TRBV5-4 and TRBJ2-2; TRBD2 aligns across 10 bases. Germline V CDR1 and CDR2: SGHNT, YYREEE (reference sequence). The CDR3 runs 20 residues. J lost 4 bases, V lost 1 base, and 16 bases had no gene match. Together with reference TRBV5-4 and TRBJ2-2, the CDR3 gives the full variable domain: ETGVTQSPTHLIKTRGQQVTLRCSSQSGHNTVSWYQQALGQGPQFIFQYYREEENGRGNFPPRFSGLQFPNYSSELNVNALELDDSALYLCASSLSFVASGSSVTGELFFGEGSRLTVL.